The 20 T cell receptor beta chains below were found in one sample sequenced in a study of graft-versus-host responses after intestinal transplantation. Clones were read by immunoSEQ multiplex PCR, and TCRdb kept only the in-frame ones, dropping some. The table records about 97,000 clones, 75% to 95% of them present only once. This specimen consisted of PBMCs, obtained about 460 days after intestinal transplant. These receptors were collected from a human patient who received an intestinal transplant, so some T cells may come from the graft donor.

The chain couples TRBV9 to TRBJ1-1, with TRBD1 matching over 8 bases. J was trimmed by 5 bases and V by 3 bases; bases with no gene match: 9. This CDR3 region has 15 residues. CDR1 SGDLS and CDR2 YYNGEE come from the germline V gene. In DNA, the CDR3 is TGTGCCAGCAGCGGACGGACAGGGCCAGGGACTGAAGCTTTCTTT. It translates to CASSGRTGPGTEAFF. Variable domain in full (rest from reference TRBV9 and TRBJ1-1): DSGVTQTPKHLITATGQRVTLRCSPRSGDLSVYWYQQSLDQGLQFLIQYYNGEERAKGNILERFSAQQFPDLHSELNLSSLELGDSALYFCASSGRTGPGTEAFFGQGTRLTVV.

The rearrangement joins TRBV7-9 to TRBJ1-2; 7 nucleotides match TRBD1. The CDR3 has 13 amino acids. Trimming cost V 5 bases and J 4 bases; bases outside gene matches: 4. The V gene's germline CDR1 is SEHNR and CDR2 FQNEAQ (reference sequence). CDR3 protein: CASSLEGAYGYTF. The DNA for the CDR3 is TGTGCCAGCAGCCTGGAGGGGGCCTATGGCTACACCTTC.

CDR3 protein: CASRIQGGEKLFF. The CDR3 nucleotides read TGTGCCAGCAGGATACAAGGGGGTGAAAAACTGTTTTTT. This chain connects TRBV6-9 to TRBJ1-4, with D tentatively TRBD1 (6 bases). V gave up 6 bases and J gave up 7 bases, with 12 bases separating them. CDR3 length: 13 amino acids. From germline, CDR1 is MNHGY and CDR2 SVAAGI.

The CDR3 loop is CASNGGSTEAFF. As DNA, the CDR3 is TGCGCCAGCAATGGGGGGTCCACTGAAGCTTTCTTT. The chain joins TRBV4-1 to TRBJ1-1; TRBD1 is a possible D gene (5 bases). The germline CDR1 and CDR2 sequences are MGHRA and YSYEKL. The CDR3 loop spans 12 amino acids. V shed 7 bases and J shed 4 bases, with 10 bases lying between them.

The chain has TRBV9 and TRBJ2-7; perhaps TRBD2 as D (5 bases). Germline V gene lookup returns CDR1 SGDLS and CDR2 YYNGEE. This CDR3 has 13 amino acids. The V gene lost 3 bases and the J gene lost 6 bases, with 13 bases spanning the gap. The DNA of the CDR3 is TGTGCCAGCAGCGGCGACGCAGAGGGCGAGCAGTACTTC. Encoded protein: CASSGDAEGEQYF.

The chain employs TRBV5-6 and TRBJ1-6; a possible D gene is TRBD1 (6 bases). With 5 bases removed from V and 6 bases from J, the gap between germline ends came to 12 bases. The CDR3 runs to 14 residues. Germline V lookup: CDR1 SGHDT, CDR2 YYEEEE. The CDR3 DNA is TGTGCCAGCAGTTACAGGGCCCCTAATTCACCCCTCCACTTT. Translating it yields CASSYRAPNSPLHF. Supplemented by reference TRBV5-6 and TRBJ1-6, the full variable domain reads DAGVTQSPTHLIKTRGQQVTLRCSPKSGHDTVSWYQQALGQGPQFIFQYYEEEERQRGNFPDRFSGHQFPNYSSELNVNALLLGDSALYLCASSYRAPNSPLHFGNGTRLTVT.

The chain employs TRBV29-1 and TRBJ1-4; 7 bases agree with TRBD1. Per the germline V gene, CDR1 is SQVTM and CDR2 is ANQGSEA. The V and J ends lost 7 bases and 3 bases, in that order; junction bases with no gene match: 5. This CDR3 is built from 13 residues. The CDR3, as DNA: TGCAGCGCCGCAGGGGGGTCTAATGAAAAACTGTTTTTT. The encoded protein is CSAAGGSNEKLFF.

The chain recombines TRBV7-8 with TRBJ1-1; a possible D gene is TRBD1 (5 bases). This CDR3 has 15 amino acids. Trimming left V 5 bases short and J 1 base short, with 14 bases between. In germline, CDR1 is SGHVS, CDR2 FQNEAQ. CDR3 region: CASSPTGRANTEAFF. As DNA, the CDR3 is TGTGCCAGCAGCCCAACGGGACGGGCGAACACTGAAGCTTTCTTT.

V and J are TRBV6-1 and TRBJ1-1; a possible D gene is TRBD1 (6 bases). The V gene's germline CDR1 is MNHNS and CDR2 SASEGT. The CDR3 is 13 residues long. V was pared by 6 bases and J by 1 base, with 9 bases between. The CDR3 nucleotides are TGTGCCAGCAGGCGGGGGGCGAACACTGAAGCTTTCTTT. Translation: CASRRGANTEAFF.

CDR3 loop: CASSLVRLAGLLTTDTQYF. The CDR3 nucleotides are TGCGCCAGCAGCTTGGTCCGGCTAGCGGGGCTTCTCACCACCGATACGCAGTATTTT. This chain links TRBV5-1 with TRBJ2-3, with TRBD2 matching over 9 bases. Germline V lookup: CDR1 SGHRS, CDR2 YFSETQ. The CDR3 covers 19 residues. The trim removed 0 bases at V and 6 bases at J, leaving 17 bases unmatched.

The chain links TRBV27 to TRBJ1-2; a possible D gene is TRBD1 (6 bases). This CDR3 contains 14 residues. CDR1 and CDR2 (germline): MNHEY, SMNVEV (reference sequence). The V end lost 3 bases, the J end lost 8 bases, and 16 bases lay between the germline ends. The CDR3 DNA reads TGTGCCAGCAGTTTCGAACGGGGGGCGGGAGGCTACACCTTC. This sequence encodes CASSFERGAGGYTF.

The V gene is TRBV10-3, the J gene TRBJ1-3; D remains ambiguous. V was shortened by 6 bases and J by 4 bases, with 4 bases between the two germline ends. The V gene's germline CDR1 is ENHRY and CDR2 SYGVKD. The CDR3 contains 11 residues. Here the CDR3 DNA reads TGTGCCATCAGGGGAGGAAACACCATATATTTT. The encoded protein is CAIRGGNTIYF.

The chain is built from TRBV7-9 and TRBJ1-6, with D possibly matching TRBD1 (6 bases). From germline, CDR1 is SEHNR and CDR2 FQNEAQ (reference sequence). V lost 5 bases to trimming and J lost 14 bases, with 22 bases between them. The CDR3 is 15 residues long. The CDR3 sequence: CASSPSGTPLMALHF. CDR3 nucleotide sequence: TGTGCCAGCAGCCCATCCGGGACACCTTTAATGGCCCTCCACTTT.

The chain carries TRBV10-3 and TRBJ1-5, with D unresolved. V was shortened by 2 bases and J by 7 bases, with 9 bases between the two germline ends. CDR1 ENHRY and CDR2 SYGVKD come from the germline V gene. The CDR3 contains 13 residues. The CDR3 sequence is CAISEAGIQPQHF. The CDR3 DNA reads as TGTGCCATCAGTGAGGCGGGAATCCAGCCCCAGCATTTT.

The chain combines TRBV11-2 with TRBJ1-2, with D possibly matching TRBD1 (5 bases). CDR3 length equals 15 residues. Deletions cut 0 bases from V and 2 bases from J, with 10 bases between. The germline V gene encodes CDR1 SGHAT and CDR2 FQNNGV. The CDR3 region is CASSLEMGRNYGYTF. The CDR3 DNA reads TGTGCCAGCAGCTTAGAGATGGGACGGAACTATGGCTACACCTTC. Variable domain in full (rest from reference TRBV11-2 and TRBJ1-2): EAGVAQSPRYKIIEKRQSVAFWCNPISGHATLYWYQQILGQGPKLLIQFQNNGVVDDSQLPKDRFSAERLKGVDSTLKIQPAKLEDSAVYLCASSLEMGRNYGYTFGSGTRLTVV.

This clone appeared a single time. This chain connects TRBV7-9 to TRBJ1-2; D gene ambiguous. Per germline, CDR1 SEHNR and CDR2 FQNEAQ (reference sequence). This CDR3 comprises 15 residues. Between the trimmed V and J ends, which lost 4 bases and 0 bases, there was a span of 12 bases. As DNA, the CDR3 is TGTGCCAGCAGCTCCCTCCCCATAGCTAACTATGGCTACACCTTC. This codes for CASSSLPIANYGYTF.

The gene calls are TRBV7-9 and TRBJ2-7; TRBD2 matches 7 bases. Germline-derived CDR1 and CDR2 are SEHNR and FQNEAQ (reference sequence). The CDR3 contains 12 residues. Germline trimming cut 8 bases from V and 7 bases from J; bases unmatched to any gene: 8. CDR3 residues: CASREDNQEQYF. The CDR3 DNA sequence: TGTGCCAGCCGGGAGGATAATCAGGAGCAGTACTTC.

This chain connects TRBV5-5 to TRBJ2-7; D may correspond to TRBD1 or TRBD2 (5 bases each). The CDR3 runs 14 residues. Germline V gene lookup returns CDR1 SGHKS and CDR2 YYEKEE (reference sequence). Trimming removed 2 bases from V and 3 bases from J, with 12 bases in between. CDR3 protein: CASSLGTPRYEQYF. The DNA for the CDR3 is TGTGCCAGCAGCTTAGGGACCCCCCGCTACGAGCAGTACTTC.

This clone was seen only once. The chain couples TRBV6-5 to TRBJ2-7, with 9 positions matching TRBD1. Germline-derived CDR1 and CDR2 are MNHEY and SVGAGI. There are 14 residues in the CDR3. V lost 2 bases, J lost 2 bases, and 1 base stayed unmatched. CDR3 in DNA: TGTGCCAGCAGTTACCGGGACAGGGCCTACGAGCAGTACTTC. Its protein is CASSYRDRAYEQYF.

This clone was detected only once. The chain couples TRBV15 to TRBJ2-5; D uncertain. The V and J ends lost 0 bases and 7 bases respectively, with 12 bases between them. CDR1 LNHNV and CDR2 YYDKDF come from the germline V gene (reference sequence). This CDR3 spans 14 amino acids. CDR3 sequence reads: CATSRDPGASTQYF. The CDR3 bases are TGTGCCACCAGCAGAGATCCCGGAGCCTCGACCCAGTACTTC.